Shown below are 11 T cell receptor beta chains from a single sample sequenced in a study of blood T cell repertoires in COVID-19. This table comes from immunoSEQ multiplex PCR, and its TCRdb copy is limited to in-frame clones, with some not included. The table lists approximately 97,000 clones, 65% to 85% of them singletons, with about 4.1% in the top ten. Sequenced sample: peripheral blood. All receptors come from a man aged 55 to 70 with acute or convalescent COVID-19.

V is TRBV27 and J is TRBJ2-3; D is undetermined. This CDR3 spans 15 amino acids. The V and J ends lost 1 base and 0 bases respectively, with 8 bases between them. Looked up from germline, CDR1 is MNHEY and CDR2 is SMNVEV (reference sequence). In nucleotides, the CDR3 is TGTGCCAGCAGTTTATTTTTAGCAAGCACAGATACGCAGTATTTT. Encoded protein: CASSLFLASTDTQYF.

The V and J genes are TRBV5-4 and TRBJ1-2; the match to TRBD1 covers 8 bases. J gave up 4 bases and V 4 bases, and 9 bases lay outside the gene matches. Germline values: CDR1 SGHNT, CDR2 YYREEE (reference sequence). The CDR3 runs 15 residues. As DNA, the CDR3 is TGTGCCAGCAGCGACCACAGGGGGGGCCTCTATGGCTACACCTTC. Translating it yields CASSDHRGGLYGYTF.

CDR3 sequence: CASSSWGQGMGATEAFF. The CDR3 nucleotides read TGTGCCAGCAGTTCCTGGGGACAGGGCATGGGTGCCACTGAAGCTTTCTTT. The V call is TRBV27, the J call TRBJ1-1; 9 bases map to TRBD1. CDR3 length: 17 amino acids. From germline, CDR1 is MNHEY and CDR2 SMNVEV (reference sequence). Trimming took 4 bases from V and 4 from J; bases not matched to a gene: 13.

This clone was counted a single time. This rearrangement joins TRBV10-3 to TRBJ2-3, with TRBD2 matching over 10 bases. Trimming at V came to 4 bases and at J to 0 bases, leaving 1 base not matched to a gene. CDR3 length equals 15 residues. The germline gives CDR1 ENHRY, CDR2 SYGVKD. The CDR3 sequence: CAISGLAGSTDTQYF. CDR3 bases: TGTGCCATCAGTGGACTAGCGGGTAGCACAGATACGCAGTATTTT.

This clone was recorded once. The CDR3 DNA reads TGTGCCAGCTCCCCTGCCCAGGGGGCCTACGAGCAGTACTTC. Translated: CASSPAQGAYEQYF. V and J are TRBV18 and TRBJ2-7; 7 nucleotides line up with TRBD1. Trimming cost V 6 bases and J 2 bases; bases outside gene matches: 7. The CDR3 covers 14 residues. Germline values: CDR1 KGHSH, CDR2 LQKENI.

This clone was picked up many times. The chain employs TRBV3-1 (or the pseudogene TRBV3-2) and TRBJ1-1; TRBD1 aligns across 7 bases. Germline V gives CDR1 LGHDT, CDR2 YNNKEL (reference sequence). With 3 bases clipped from V and 1 base from J, the junction kept 11 bases outside the gene matches. This CDR3 has 17 residues. CDR3: CASSHHASGGANTEAFF. CDR3 DNA: TGTGCCAGCAGCCATCACGCTTCAGGGGGAGCGAACACTGAAGCTTTCTTT.

The chain couples TRBV5-6 to TRBJ2-2, with TRBD2 matching over 10 bases. The CDR3 runs to 16 residues. Germline CDR1 reads SGHDT; CDR2 reads YYEEEE. V lost 2 bases, J lost 7 bases, and 8 bases stayed unmatched. DNA of the CDR3: TGTGCCAGCAGCTTCCAGCGGGGGGGCACGGACGGGGAGCTGTTTTTT. As protein: CASSFQRGGTDGELFF.

The chain recombines TRBV7-8 with TRBJ1-2, with TRBD1 matching 8 bases. The CDR3 loop spans 14 amino acids. Germline CDR1 and CDR2: SGHVS and FQNEAQ. V lost 5 bases, J lost 4 bases, and 6 bases stayed unmatched. As DNA, the CDR3 is TGTGCCAGCAGCATGGAACAGGGGGGCTATGGCTACACCTTC. The encoded protein is CASSMEQGGYGYTF.

This rearrangement joins TRBV3-1 (or the pseudogene TRBV3-2) to TRBJ2-1; D possibly corresponds to TRBD1 (6 bases). This CDR3 comprises 13 residues. CDR1 LGHDT and CDR2 YNNKEL come from the germline V gene (reference sequence). The V end lost 0 bases, the J end lost 10 bases, and 10 bases lay between the germline ends. DNA of the CDR3: TGTGCCAGCAGCCAAGAAAAGCAGGGGGAGCAGTTCTTC. The encoded protein is CASSQEKQGEQFF.

This clone was observed a single time. The chain uses TRBV24-1 and TRBJ2-1; possible D gene TRBD2, 7 bases. This CDR3 has 17 residues. The germline CDR1 and CDR2 sequences are KGHDR and SFDVKD. Trimming stripped 2 bases from V and 8 bases from J, with 21 bases between. CDR3 in DNA: TGTGCCACCAGTGATTGGTCGGGGGGCCAATTCAGCCATGAGCAGTTCTTC. This gives the protein CATSDWSGGQFSHEQFF.

The rearrangement links TRBV5-1 to TRBJ1-4; possible D gene TRBD1, 6 bases. The CDR3 is made up of 15 amino acids. The germline V and J ends were trimmed by 3 bases and 5 bases, with 14 bases remaining between them. CDR1 and CDR2 (germline): SGHRS, YFSETQ. In nucleotides, the CDR3 is TGCGCCAGCAGCTACGGACAGAGCGAAAATGAAAAACTGTTTTTT. Translation gives CASSYGQSENEKLFF.